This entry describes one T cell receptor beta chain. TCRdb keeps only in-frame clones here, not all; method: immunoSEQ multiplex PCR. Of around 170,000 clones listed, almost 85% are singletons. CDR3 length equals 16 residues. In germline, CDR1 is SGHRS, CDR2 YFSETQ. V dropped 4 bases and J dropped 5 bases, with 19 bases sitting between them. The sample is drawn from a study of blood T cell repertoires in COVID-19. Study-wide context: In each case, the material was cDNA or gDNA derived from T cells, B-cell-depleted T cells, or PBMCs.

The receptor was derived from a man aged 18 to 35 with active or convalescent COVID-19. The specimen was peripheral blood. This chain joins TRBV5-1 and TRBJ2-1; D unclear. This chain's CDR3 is CASSLWPSLDHNEQFF. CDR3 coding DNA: TGCGCCAGCAGCCTCTGGCCGTCGCTCGATCACAATGAGCAGTTCTTC.